This T cell receptor (beta chain) was profiled in a study of shared clonotypes between healthy human individuals (dated by TCRdb to about 2020). Some background on the complete study: The cohort included three men and a couple of women between 18 and 49 years of age. To increase sequencing depth and limit assay-specific biases, TCR repertoire library preparation and sequencing were carried out by different laboratories using diverse techniques. For each donor, CD4 naive and CD4 memory were each run on three plates, CD8 naive on two plates, and CD8 memory on one plate. Each donor's leukapheresis produced roughly between roughly 0.9 and 9 billion PBMCs. To estimate repertoire size and how much clonotypes are shared between individuals, the study performed deep sequencing of blood TCR repertoires from roughly five healthy adults. The full study reports these points: Compared with non-shared clonotypes, the clonotypes found in all four sorted-subset donors had higher generation probabilities. Pairwise subsampling indicated that sequencing depth was expected to affect the degree of clonotype sharing among donors. The genetic and exposure-history diversity represented was limited by the small number of donors. Only blood was sampled, and tissue TCR repertoires likely differ from those in blood. Rarefaction of sorted-subset datasets indicated incomplete sequencing despite the large sequencing depth. Estimated clonotype richness was generally larger for naive than for memory subsets. Across a few donors, roughly 5% of naive CD4, roughly 3.8% of naive CD8, approximately 2.5% of memory CD4, and roughly 0.41% of memory CD8 clonotypes were shared.

Donors were healthy HIV-negative adults with no recently reported acute infections or vaccinations. Only Caucasian adults living in Nashville, Tennessee, USA were represented among the donors. CD4+ T cells were enriched by magnetic negative selection; naive cells were then positively selected on CD45RA, and the negative fraction formed the memory subset. Blood was collected by leukapheresis, and PBMCs were isolated by Ficoll-Histopaque density gradient centrifugation and then cryopreserved in liquid nitrogen vapor phase. Analytical flow cytometry was used to check the purity and quantity of every magnetically sorted T cell population. Genomic DNA was isolated from each sorted fraction and quantified by UV absorbance on a Nanodrop 2000c. TCR CDR3 regions were amplified from genomic DNA by multiplex PCR using the deep immunoSEQ assay. Extracted genomic DNA from each cell subset was spread evenly across all wells of several immunoSEQ 96-well plates, with each plate serving as a replicate. Each replicate PCR for sorted subsets received about 180 ng genomic DNA, equal to roughly 30,000 T cell genomes. The purified libraries were quantified using a Qubit 3.0 fluorometer, sized with a Bioanalyzer 2100, and then quantified again using the KAPA Library Quantification kit. Each immunoSEQ 96-well plate was sequenced on its own single-read 150-cycle Illumina NextSeq 550 flow cell. As for how the authors treated the data: Because the immunoSEQ output included only junctional sequences and no quality scores, the filtering could not be the same as the filtering used for full-length reads. Sequences were annotated with PyIR, a Python wrapper for IgBLAST v1.9, and V/J genes and CDR3 were assigned using IMGT germline references. Reads were removed for weak V/J assignments (E-value above 1e-6), missing CDR3, stop codons, out-of-frame junctions, or ambiguous translated residues. A V3J clonotype was defined by an identical inferred V gene, J gene, and CDR3 amino acid sequence. Percentage overlap between repertoires was computed as shared unique clonotypes divided by the size of the smaller repertoire. Repertoire richness was assessed with RTK rarefaction, the Chao1 estimator, and Recon v2.1 estimates of unobserved clonotypes. OLGA was used to compute generation probabilities for all TCRbeta clonotypes that the gDNA method yielded from several donors. In TCRdb, the immuneACCESS table is reduced to in-frame sequences with V and J assigned. These tables do not hold every clone; where another copy was compared, an unresolved V gene accounts for under half, and the others remain unexplained. V, J and clone size are those of that table, while D and trimming were read from the DNA. The sample records some 630,000 clones, 72% of which are singletons. The leading ten clones occupy 1.8% of the sample.

Remarks on this clone: Its antigen remains unidentified. Per-nucleotide qualities are absent, and no much larger clonotype sits a single base away.

The CDR3 holds 15 amino acids from the cysteine to the phenylalanine. Here the CDR3 DNA is all that survives: 45 bases in frame from base 1. The germline V and J ends show losses of 2 bases and 3 bases respectively, and no gene match explains 1 base of the junction. CDR1 and CDR2 are drawn from the germline V gene: SGDLS, YYNGEE. The sample consisted of memory CD4+ T cells sorted from blood. The cell subset or site label for this specimen denotes: CD45RA-negative fraction. The rearrangement joined TRBV9 to TRBJ2-1, and TRBD2 aligns with 11 junction nucleotides. The sequence was collected from a woman aged 25 to 39 in good health. The DNA is as follows: TGTGCCAGCAGCGTTACTAGCGGGGGCTACAATGAGCAGTTCTTC. Its coded protein is CASSVTSGGYNEQFF. The CDR3, completed at both ends by the reference TRBV9 and TRBJ2-1 genes, gives the full variable domain DSGVTQTPKHLITATGQRVTLRCSPRSGDLSVYWYQQSLDQGLQFLIQYYNGEERAKGNILERFSAQQFPDLHSELNLSSLELGDSALYFCASSVTSGGYNEQFFGPGTRLTVL.